Sequencing of this T cell receptor (beta chain) was carried out in a study of tumor and adjacent non-tumor tissue in lung cancer. Study observations and caveats: Tumor repertoires had a smaller top 100 clone share than normal lung. Patients with more diverse tumor TCRs had worse survival. Tumor tissue had significantly higher TCR diversity than normal lung.

Trimming cost V 9 bases and J 3 bases, with 17 bases left between them. The CDR3 covers 15 residues. CDR1 SEHNR and CDR2 FQNEAQ come from the germline V gene (reference sequence). A modified ARM-PCR protocol with three rounds of nested PCR amplified TCRbeta. TCRdb called the multiplex PCR reads again in MiXCR, with one record for every CDR3 protein. The sample has approximately 140,000 distinct CDR3 sequences, about 71% seen once. This clonotype was found a few times. Its antigen remains unknown. The template was RNA from unsorted bulk tissue. Sequencing input: lung tumor tissue. V is TRBV7-9 and J is TRBJ2-2; possible D gene TRBD1, 6 bases. This clonotype originated in a man aged 55 to 69 with small cell lung cancer. As DNA, the CDR3 is TGTGCCAGTAGTCCCGGGACACCCTACACCGGGGAGCTGTTTTTT. Protein sequence: CASSPGTPYTGELFF.